This T cell receptor beta chain is drawn from a study of cytomegalovirus exposure and HLA in healthy donors (dated by TCRdb to about 2017). Background on the whole study: According to an earlier analysis of 550 to 700 of the donors, some 180 million T cells yielded over 90 million unique TCR beta sequences and less than 300 Gb of sequence data. An early release covering roughly 640 HLA-typed donors comprised about 310 gigabases of sequencing data and around 85 million unique TCR sequences. Among the roughly 400 genotyped donors, around 81% belonged to the genetic ancestry cluster associated with self-reported Caucasian donors. The aim of the study was to test whether cataloging public T cell receptors could identify signatures of past pathogen exposure. The study used immunosequencing to profile the T cell repertoires of approximately 650 subjects and linked those repertoires to cytomegalovirus serostatus. Besides the first cohort of approximately 710 subjects, a separate validation cohort made up of 120 different subjects was used. To predict cytomegalovirus infection status, the study brought together high-throughput TCR immunosequencing, statistical association of individual TCRs with disease status, and machine learning. In a later analysis, previously published TCR beta repertoires from several hundred donors were re-analyzed and high-resolution HLA genotyping was added so that TCR occurrence patterns could be studied. Rather than drawing on any new phenotypic data, the later analysis identified candidate immune exposures from TCR beta sequences and the way those sequences occurred across donors. An earlier analysis of approximately 500 of the donors applied high-throughput TCR beta sequencing to assess whether each TCR beta V gene segment acted as functional or pseudogenic. Alongside the repertoire data, information on donor age, sex, ethnicity and CMV serostatus was compiled. Genome-wide SNP genotypes for about 65% of the 666 donors were used in a later genetic analysis, which treated that subset as a discovery cohort. All discovery cohort repertoires had been generated on a single sequencing platform. HLA typing covered class I and class II loci at four-digit resolution. Typing coverage differed by locus: A, B, C, DRB1 and DQB1 were typed in about 629-640 donors, DQA1 in roughly 510, DPA1 in 600 to 610, and DPB1 in approximately 450. Four or five DR-DQ haplotypes were handled as single units for association and clustering because linkage in the cohort was strong. On average, over 200,000 unique TCR beta nucleotide sequences were sequenced per donor among more than 350 genotyped donors of the cohort, with roughly 18% of those sequences being non-productive.

The cohort was made up of hundreds of healthy bone marrow donors. All cohort members were sampled while nominally healthy, although unrecorded immune exposures were likely present. The donor tested CMV seronegative, placing the donor among the 350 to 400 seronegative members of the cohort. A peripheral blood sample was collected from each donor, and TCR beta sequencing was performed on peripheral blood mononuclear cells. The Qiagen DNeasy Blood Extraction Kit was used to extract genomic DNA from the blood cell samples. Comments on this clone: It lacks a known antigen. No base-level quality is on record; no much larger clone is a single base apart.

What the authors observed across the whole study: A group of highly shared sequence variants was considered likely to be a technical artifact of the sequencing pipeline. A later analysis found that most CMV-associated TCR beta chains appeared HLA-restricted, with HLA associations seemingly driven largely by CMV exposure. Some 16 rarely observed V segments, including chromosome 9 orphons, were excluded from the earlier analysis of some 590 of the donors because counts were too low. The authors suggested that the approach could potentially be extended to other disease states and immunological phenotypes. The classifier was reported to diagnose cytomegalovirus status with high specificity and sensitivity in both the original cohort and the validation cohort. Three of the identified cytomegalovirus-associated TCR beta chains were confirmed in vitro to be specific for cytomegalovirus antigens. Immune exposure information for the cohort was limited to CMV serostatus. The study listed 150 to 200 TCR beta chains as associated with cytomegalovirus. Strong co-occurrence of HLA alleles, especially DR and DQ, made assigning TCR associations to individual alleles difficult. Several of the top co-occurrence clusters appeared to be linked to parvovirus B19, influenza, CMV and Epstein-Barr virus, according to a later analysis. Presence/absence analyses assumed roughly uniform sequencing depth across donors, an assumption that may not hold. In a later genetic analysis, fewer N-insertions in productive TCRs were reported among donors in an Asian-associated ancestry cluster than the roughly 670-donor mean. In a later analysis, TCR association rates were found to vary across HLA loci, with the most associated TCRs seen for DRB1 alleles and the fewest for HLA-C alleles. A later analysis found that HLA-associated TCR beta chains were more clonally expanded and had lower generation probabilities than equally common non-associated chains. A further reported finding was that TCR beta sequences accurately predicted the HLA-A and HLA-B alleles for most subjects in the first cohort. Broadly in line with IMGT annotations, most TCR beta V segments showed up in productive rearrangements about 87% or about 30% of the time in an earlier analysis of around 550 of the donors. Some IMGT-functional V segments, including TRBV6-2 and TRBV6-3, could not be distinguished by the 87-base-pair reads and were therefore excluded. Linkage disequilibrium might explain the correlated functional status among segregating V segments, but an unknown experimental factor could not be excluded. This cohort had only TCR beta chains sequenced, and the lack of alpha or paired-chain data limited which features could be detected. A later analysis associated 15,000 or so TCR beta sequences with specific HLA alleles at a false discovery rate of 0.05. Because HLA typing was unavailable for some donors at each locus, only the typed subset was used in association tests. An association between a missense DCLRE1C variant and V-gene and J-gene trimming of TCR beta chains was found in a later genetic analysis and replicated in an independent cohort. Most TCR sequences were seen in very few donors, while some public TCRs were found in many individuals.

Libraries were constructed by the immunoSEQ multiplex PCR assay. The multiplex PCR relied on a mix of 60 forward primers for TCR Vbeta segments and 13 reverse primers for TCR Jbeta segments. The CDR3 region of rearranged TCR beta genes was amplified from genomic DNA with a multiplex PCR assay. The Illumina HiSeq System was used to sequence the amplified TCR beta libraries as 87-base-pair reads. As for how the authors treated the data: A later analysis tallied about 77 million unique TCR beta chains across the 666 repertoires, and approximately 12 million of those chains were shared by two or more donors. To remove PCR and sequencing errors, raw reads were error-corrected and collapsed into unique sequences using a nearest-neighbor algorithm that merged closely related sequences. Alignment of CDR3 sequences to IMGT reference sequences was used to assign V, D and J gene segments. For a sequence to be retained, a match of at least six nucleotides was required to both a V gene segment and a J gene segment. A rearrangement counted as productive if the CDR3 had no stop codons and remained in frame with V and J, and every other rearrangement counted as non-productive. CDR3 was defined by IMGT convention, running from the second conserved V-encoded cysteine to the conserved J-encoded phenylalanine. The earlier analysis of more than 450 of the donors excluded sequences that lacked an unambiguous match to a single V gene segment. An earlier analysis of approximately 590 of the donors classified V segments as functional when productive rearrangements were above 56.7% and as segregating when the standard deviation between donors was above 5%. A statistical classification framework was built to diagnose cytomegalovirus status from the catalog of TCR beta chain sequences. In a later analysis, TCR nucleotide sequences were compared against IMGT/GENE-DB human TR gene sequences so that V and J genes could be assigned. The TCRdist pipeline was used in a later analysis to assign CDR3 sequences and most-parsimonious VDJ recombination scenarios. In a later analysis, each TCR beta chain was defined by its CDR3 amino acid sequence together with its V-gene family, and reads lacking a unique V-gene family were excluded. To address suspected cross-contamination and a sequencing artifact, a later analysis removed some 620 highly shared, low-generation-probability nucleotide sequences. A later analysis calculated a clonal expansion index for each public chain from normalized within-repertoire ranks of inferred template counts. In a later analysis, generation probabilities were computed using a VDJ recombination model fitted to out-of-frame rearrangements, and the results were checked against IGoR. Hypergeometric tests were used in a later analysis to score TCR-TCR, TCR-HLA and TCR-CMV co-occurrence, with a repertoire-size bias correction applied to the TCR pairs. In a later analysis, false discovery rates were estimated by permuting HLA or CMV assignments 20 times. In a later analysis, co-occurring TCRs were grouped using DBSCAN, and TCRdist sequence similarity was added for clustering within HLA-allele-positive subsets. For co-occurrence clustering, repertoires with fewer than 30,000 or more than 120,000 public chains were excluded, along with about five repertoires with anomalous nucleotide sharing. Sourced from immuneACCESS, this table was stored by TCRdb with only in-frame sequences that have V and J called. A share of the clones is absent; for the studies checked, an unresolved V gene accounts for under half, and the remainder has no known explanation. V, J and clone size derive from that table, while D and trimming were established from the DNA sequence. The sample table shows approximately 100,000 clones, and 70% to 85% are seen once. The top ten hold more than 3% of the sample.

The germline V gene yields MNHNS for CDR1 and SASEGT for CDR2. The CDR3 measures 13 amino acids from cysteine to phenylalanine. The only DNA kept is the CDR3, 39 bases in frame from the first base. V sheds 8 bases and J sheds 0 bases, leaving 10 bases between their ends. The chain employs TRBV6-1 and TRBJ1-1; the D gene is perhaps TRBD1, from 5 matching bases. The sequenced material came from PBMCs. The TCR originated in a man aged 55 to 70 in good health and CMV-seronegative. In nucleotide form, the sequence is TGTGCCAGCCGACAGTTCCTGAACACTGAAGCTTTCTTT. This sequence encodes CASRQFLNTEAFF.